A selection of T cell receptor beta chains follows, all from one sample in a study of T-cell reconstitution after alpha-beta-depleted transplantation in children. From the PCR reads, TCRdb called clonotypes with MiXCR, one entry per CDR3 protein. This table has roughly 110,000 distinct CDR3 sequences, 10% appearing once. Sequenced material: PBMCs, taken before TCRalphabeta/CD19-depleted stem cell transplant. The receptors shown here come from a boy under 10 years old with acute lymphoblastic leukemia, due to receive a stem cell transplant. Each CDR3 is given with its conserved first and last residue. D genes are given only for firm matches. Clone size is not always given. Where it is, it says once, few, many or a class for expanded clones.

V gene	J gene	D gene	clone size	CDR3 length	CDR3 DNA	CDR3 protein
TRBV7-3	TRBJ2-1	-	many	16	TGTGCCAGCAGCTTAACCGGTGGCGAGCGCTACAATGAGCAGTTCTTC	CASSLTGGERYNEQFF
TRBV5-1	TRBJ1-4	-	many	17	TGCGCCAGCAGCTTCGGCGGGACACAGAAACCCCCGGAAAAACTGTTTTTT	CASSFGGTQKPPEKLFF
TRBV6-5	TRBJ1-2	-	-	17	TGTGCCAGCAGGCCGGCGAAAGGACAGTCGATCCGCGGGGGCTACACCTTC	CASRPAKGQSIRGGYTF
TRBV10-3	TRBJ2-1	TRBD1	few	17	TGTGCCATAGCCGAAGTAATTGGGACAGGGGACAACAATGAGCAGTTCTTC	CAIAEVIGTGDNNEQFF
TRBV5-1	TRBJ1-2	-	-	12	TGCGCCAGCACCAACAGCGACTATGGCTACACCTTC	CASTNSDYGYTF
TRBV7-8	TRBJ2-3	-	many	16	TGTGCCAGCAGCTTCAGACAGGATACTAGCACAGATACGCAGTATTTT	CASSFRQDTSTDTQYF
TRBV5-1	TRBJ2-1	TRBD2	few	15	TGCGCCAGCAGCTTGTTAGCGGGGGAGGGCAATGAGCAGTTCTTC	CASSLLAGEGNEQFF
TRBV5-1	TRBJ1-2	-	few	15	TGCGCCAGCAGATATAGTTCAGAGATGTTCTATGGCTACACCTTC	CASRYSSEMFYGYTF
TRBV5-1	TRBJ2-1	TRBD2	-	14	TGCGCCAGCAGCTCCCCGGGAGGGGCGAATGAGCAGTTCTTC	CASSSPGGANEQFF
TRBV5-6	TRBJ2-5	-	few	15	TGTGCCAGCAGCTCCTCCAACAGAGAGCAAGAGACCCAGTACTTC	CASSSSNREQETQYF
TRBV12-3/TRBV12-4	TRBJ2-7	TRBD1	few	14	TGTGCCAGCAGTTCCGGGACAGGGAGATACGAGCAGTACTTC	CASSSGTGRYEQYF
TRBV7-9	TRBJ2-1	TRBD2	-	16	TGTGCCAGCAGCCCCATAGCGGGAGGACTGTACAATGAGCAGTTCTTC	CASSPIAGGLYNEQFF
TRBV5-1	TRBJ2-5	TRBD1	many	14	TGCGCCAGCAGCTTAGGAACAGGGGAAGAGACCCAGTACTTC	CASSLGTGEETQYF
TRBV4-1	TRBJ2-7	-	-	14	TGCGCCAGCAGCCAAAATGAGGGTATGGGCGAGCAGTACTTC	CASSQNEGMGEQYF
TRBV7-8	TRBJ2-3	-	many	16	TGTGCCAGCAGCTTAGCGCGCAGGGCTAGCACAGATACGCAGTATTTT	CASSLARRASTDTQYF
TRBV12-3/TRBV12-4	TRBJ2-5	TRBD1	many	15	TGTGCCAGCAGTTCTCGACAGGGGGCTGGGGAGACCCAGTACTTC	CASSSRQGAGETQYF
TRBV12-3/TRBV12-4	TRBJ1-5	TRBD1	-	15	TGTGCCAGCATCATCAGGGACAGGGCCAATCAGCCCCAGCATTTT	CASIIRDRANQPQHF
TRBV5-6	TRBJ2-1	-	few	13	TGTGCCAGCAGCTTCAACAGGTACGGTGAGCAGTTCTTC	CASSFNRYGEQFF
TRBV4-1	TRBJ2-1	TRBD2	-	16	TGCGCCAGCAGCCAAGTGCAGCTAGCGGGAGGGAATGAGCAGTTCTTC	CASSQVQLAGGNEQFF
TRBV12-3/TRBV12-4	TRBJ2-5	TRBD1	many	14	TGTGCCAGCAGTTTGGGGACAGGGAGAGAGACCCAGTACTTC	CASSLGTGRETQYF
TRBV27	TRBJ1-2	-	few	12	TGTGCCAGCAGCAGCCTCAGGGACGGCTACACCTTC	CASSSLRDGYTF
TRBV6-1	TRBJ2-5	-	-	16	TGTGCCAGCAGTGAAGATAGGGGCGCATACCAAGAGACCCAGTACTTC	CASSEDRGAYQETQYF
TRBV20-1	TRBJ1-3	TRBD1	-	15	TGCAGTGCTAGAGGAGACAGGGTCTCTGGAAACACCATATATTTT	CSARGDRVSGNTIYF
TRBV27	TRBJ2-5	-	few	11	TGTGCCGTTTCCGACTGGGGGACCCAGTACTTC	CAVSDWGTQYF
TRBV5-6	TRBJ2-1	TRBD1	few	16	TGTGCCAGCAGCTTCCCGGGACAGGGGGCAGTGAATGAGCAGTTCTTC	CASSFPGQGAVNEQFF
TRBV15	TRBJ2-3	TRBD1	-	15	TGTGCCACCAGCGGGGGACAGGGGTACACAGATACGCAGTATTTT	CATSGGQGYTDTQYF
TRBV5-1	TRBJ2-1	TRBD2	-	12	TGCGCCAGCAGCCAAACTAGCGTTGAGCAGTTCTTC	CASSQTSVEQFF
TRBV2	TRBJ2-7	-	few	13	TGTGCCAGCAGCGGTCCTGGGCCCTACGAGCAGTACTTC	CASSGPGPYEQYF
TRBV7-6	TRBJ1-6	-	few	14	TGTGCCAGCAGCCAAGGGCGGAATAATTCACCCCTCCACTTT	CASSQGRNNSPLHF
TRBV12-3/TRBV12-4	TRBJ1-1	-	many	13	TGTGCCAGCAGTTGGGCCGAGAACACTGAAGCTTTCTTT	CASSWAENTEAFF
TRBV12-3/TRBV12-4	TRBJ2-3	TRBD2	many	17	TGTGCCAGCATCCTTGGGCGGACTAGCGGGAGCACAGATACGCAGTATTTT	CASILGRTSGSTDTQYF
TRBV7-8	TRBJ2-1	-	few	14	TGTGCCAGCAGCCTGGGACCGAGGGTCGATGAGCAGTTCTTC	CASSLGPRVDEQFF
TRBV18	TRBJ2-1	-	few	16	TGTGCCAGCTCACCACGGTCCGTAGCGAATCACAATGAGCAGTTCTTC	CASSPRSVANHNEQFF
TRBV29-1	TRBJ1-1	-	few	12	TGCAGCGTTGTGGGCAGGGTTACTGAAGCTTTCTTT	CSVVGRVTEAFF
TRBV19	TRBJ2-7	TRBD2	-	13	TGTGCCAGTAGTCGGACTAGCTCCTACGAGCAGTACTTC	CASSRTSSYEQYF
TRBV5-1	TRBJ2-5	-	-	15	TGCGCCAGCAGATTCGGGCAGCTAGATCAAGAGACCCAGTACTTC	CASRFGQLDQETQYF
TRBV12-3/TRBV12-4	TRBJ1-2	-	few	15	TGTGCCAGCAGTTTAATTACGGGGGGTAACTATGGCTACACCTTC	CASSLITGGNYGYTF
TRBV20-1	TRBJ1-5	TRBD1	-	18	TGCAGTGCTCTCCAATTTAGACAGGGCGGTAGAGGAAATCAGCCCCAGCATTTT	CSALQFRQGGRGNQPQHF
TRBV3-1	TRBJ2-5	-	-	15	TGTGCCACCAGTTCGAAGCCTCCTGCGGAAGAGACCCAGTACTTC	CATSSKPPAEETQYF
TRBV20-1	TRBJ2-2	-	-	14	TGCAGTGCTTCCCGGGCGACGAACACCGGGGAGCTGTTTTTT	CSASRATNTGELFF
TRBV7-8	TRBJ2-2	-	many	15	TGTGCCAGCAGCCCATCGGGCAAGAACACCGGGGAGCTGTTTTTT	CASSPSGKNTGELFF
TRBV20-1	TRBJ2-1	TRBD2	many	16	TGCAGTGCTAGAGACACCCGCGGGAGCTCCTACAATGAGCAGTTCTTC	CSARDTRGSSYNEQFF
TRBV6-6	TRBJ1-1	-	-	13	TGTGCCAGCAGCCGGGCCGGGGGAACTGAAGCTTTCTTT	CASSRAGGTEAFF
TRBV6-1	TRBJ1-3	TRBD1	few	15	TGTGCCAGCAGTGAAGCTCCAGGGGGCGGCGACACCATATATTTT	CASSEAPGGGDTIYF
TRBV6-6	TRBJ2-7	-	-	12	TGTGCCACCCGAGACGGGGGCCACGAGCAGTACTTC	CATRDGGHEQYF
TRBV6-5	TRBJ2-3	TRBD2	many	17	TGTGCCAGCAGTTACTGGGGCACTAGCGGGAATAGAGATACGCAGTATTTT	CASSYWGTSGNRDTQYF
TRBV7-9	TRBJ2-5	TRBD1	-	14	TGTGCCATAACCGGGACAGGGAACCAAGAGACCCAGTACTTC	CAITGTGNQETQYF
TRBV6-1	TRBJ2-1	TRBD2	few	16	TGTGCCAGCAGTCCGCGGGTCGGGAGGGCCGGTAATGAGCAGTTCTTC	CASSPRVGRAGNEQFF
TRBV5-1	TRBJ2-5	TRBD2	few	16	TGCGCCAGCAGCTTGGCGAGCGGGAGGGGACAAGAGACCCAGTACTTC	CASSLASGRGQETQYF
TRBV5-6	TRBJ2-3	-	many	15	TGTGCCAGCAGCTTGCAGCAGGGTAGCACAGATACGCAGTATTTT	CASSLQQGSTDTQYF